The text below deals with one T cell receptor (beta chain). This entry comes from a study of blood T cell repertoires in COVID-19. On the study more broadly: From the United States, Italy and Spain came samples of acute and convalescent COVID-19. T cells, B-cell-depleted T cells, or PBMCs supplied cDNA or gDNA.

As originally analysed: Reference gene primer amplification in the assay estimated nucleated cell counts. Profiling relied on immunoSEQ multiplex PCR, and the TCRdb table lists in-frame clones only, not all of them. Clonal size and the V and J genes are those of that table, whereas D and trimming came from the DNA. This table holds 390,000 or so clones, around 90% found once. This CDR3 is 14 amino acids long. Germline assignment: CDR1 SGHNT and CDR2 YYREEE (reference sequence). V lost 4 bases and J lost 6; bases outside the gene matches: 9. Sequenced material: peripheral blood. The J gene is TRBJ1-2, the V gene TRBV5-4, with 7 bases aligning to TRBD1. The clonotype was recovered from a woman in her 30s with COVID-19, enrolled during active disease. The CDR3 DNA follows: TGTGCCAGCAGCCCTGGACAGGCTGTTAATGGCTACACCTTC. As protein: CASSPGQAVNGYTF.